The 16 T cell receptor beta chains below all came from one sample that was sequenced in a study of cytomegalovirus exposure and HLA in healthy donors (dated by TCRdb to the late 2010s). Libraries were built with the immunoSEQ multiplex PCR assay. For the multiplex PCR, a mixture combining 60 forward primers for TCR Vbeta segments and 13 reverse primers for TCR Jbeta segments was used. Held by TCRdb, this immuneACCESS table contains in-frame sequences only and omits some clones. Under half of the omission traces to an unresolved V gene where checked; the cause of the rest is unknown. Across this sample there are around 85,000 clones, with around three quarters seen only once. The biggest ten clones account for 0.9% to 1.2% of the sample. The sequenced sample was PBMCs. The receptors here all came from a male donor in good health and CMV-seronegative.

This clone was seen only once. The chain joins TRBV6-1 to TRBJ1-2; D unclear. CDR1 and CDR2 from the germline V gene are MNHNS and SASEGT. V was shortened by 1 base and J by 14 bases, with 8 bases between the two germline ends. The CDR3 is 10 residues long. CDR3 coding DNA: TGTGCCAGCAGTGAAGAGACTCAAACCTTC. Translated: CASSEETQTF.

V is TRBV6-6 and J is TRBJ1-2; tentatively, D is TRBD1 (6 bases). V was clipped by 4 bases and J by 8 bases, with 20 bases between them. This CDR3 contains 15 residues. CDR1 and CDR2 (germline): MNHNY, SVGAGI (reference sequence). The CDR3 loop is CASSSRQDLLGGYTF. Written as DNA, the CDR3 is TGTGCCAGCAGTTCACGACAGGACCTTCTTGGAGGCTACACCTTC.

This chain joins TRBV5-8 and TRBJ2-1, with 7 bases that match TRBD1. The V gene's germline CDR1 is SGHTS and CDR2 YDEGEE. There are 15 residues in the CDR3. J lost 8 bases, V lost 4 bases, and 12 bases had no gene match. The CDR3 nucleotides read TGTGCCAGCAGCAGGACAGGTGAAATAGACGATGAGCAGTTCTTC. This encodes CASSRTGEIDDEQFF.

CDR3 in amino acids: CASRVSGGGGNTIYF. The CDR3 DNA reads TGTGCCAGCCGAGTGTCGGGAGGTGGTGGAAACACCATATATTTT. V and J are TRBV6-5 and TRBJ1-3; D gene unclear. With 8 bases removed from V and 3 bases from J, the gap between germline ends came to 17 bases. The CDR3 extends over 15 amino acids. CDR1 is MNHEY and CDR2 is SVGAGI in the germline V gene.

The chain combines TRBV30 with TRBJ2-3, with D possibly matching TRBD2 (5 bases). Per the germline V gene, CDR1 is GTSNPN and CDR2 is SVGIG (reference sequence). Trimming took off 4 bases at V and 1 base at J, with 12 bases between the two ends. The CDR3 totals 14 residues. CDR3: CAWNLGVRTDTQYF. CDR3 nucleotides: TGTGCCTGGAACCTCGGGGTTCGCACAGATACGCAGTATTTT.

Concerning this clone: The junction does not match germline at one end; this may be a read error. The V call is TRBV5-1, the J call TRBJ1-1; 7 bases match TRBD1. The CDR3 contains 14 residues. From germline, CDR1 is SGHRS and CDR2 YFSETQ. For the CDR3, the DNA is TGCGCCAGCAGCTCACAGGGGCTTTGGACTGAAGCTTCCTTT. It is translated as CASSSQGLWTEASF.

The rearrangement links TRBV6-1 to TRBJ1-4; 10 positions agree with TRBD1. This CDR3 spans 17 amino acids. V was pared by 4 bases and J by 0 bases, with 5 bases of the junction left unmatched. The germline CDR1 and CDR2 sequences are MNHNS and SASEGT. Here the CDR3 reads CASSGTDRGTTNEKLFF. The CDR3 bases are TGTGCCAGCAGTGGCACGGACAGGGGGACAACTAATGAAAAACTGTTTTTT.

This rearrangement joins TRBV21-1 to TRBJ1-4. TRBV21-1 is a known pseudogene. The CDR3 spans 17 residues. DNA for the CDR3: TGTGCCAGCAGCAAAAGGGGAGGGAGAGTCTCTAATGAAAAACTGTTTTTT. It translates to CASSKRGGRVSNEKLFF.

On this clone: The junction departs from germline at one end; a sequencing error may be responsible. The chain uses TRBV6-1 and TRBJ1-2; possible D gene TRBD1, 6 bases. The CDR3 length is 14 residues. CDR1 MNHNS and CDR2 SASEGT come from the germline V gene. The CDR3 is CASSEPGQNYGYPF. CDR3 DNA sequence: TGTGCCAGCAGTGAACCAGGACAGAACTATGGCTACCCCTTC.

V gene TRBV6-5 combines with J gene TRBJ1-1; 9 bases are a match to TRBD1. The germline V gene encodes CDR1 MNHEY and CDR2 SVGAGI. The CDR3 loop spans 14 amino acids. V shed 0 bases, J shed 7 bases, and the junction held 3 bases outside the gene matches. CDR3 bases: TGTGCCAGCAGTTACTCGGGACAGGGCTGTGAAGCTTTCTTT. Amino acid sequence: CASSYSGQGCEAFF.

This chain joins TRBV5-1 and TRBJ2-6; D uncertain. Deletions cut 2 bases from V and 2 bases from J, with 5 bases between. The CDR3 runs 14 residues. From germline, CDR1 is SGHRS and CDR2 YFSETQ. The CDR3 loop is CASSFRAGANVLTF. CDR3 coding DNA: TGCGCCAGCAGCTTCCGGGCTGGGGCCAACGTCCTGACTTTC.

The chain uses TRBV18 and TRBJ2-2, with 7 nucleotides matching TRBD2. The V and J ends lost 0 bases and 2 bases, in that order; junction bases with no gene match: 3. CDR3 length equals 16 residues. Germline CDR1 is KGHSH and CDR2 is LQKENI. CDR3 in amino acids: CASSPPQRGNTGELFF. The CDR3 coding sequence is TGTGCCAGCTCACCACCGCAGCGGGGAAACACCGGGGAGCTGTTTTTT.

This chain links TRBV14 with TRBJ1-1; D possibly corresponds to TRBD1 (6 bases). CDR3 length: 17 amino acids. V lost 4 bases and J lost 5, with 23 bases in between. Germline-derived CDR1 and CDR2 are SGHDN and FVKESK. DNA for the CDR3: TGTGCCAGCAGCCCTAGGCCGGGGGGGATAGACAGGACTGAAGCTTTCTTT. Translating gives CASSPRPGGIDRTEAFF.

The chain uses TRBV11-2 and TRBJ2-2; tentatively, D is TRBD1 (7 bases). CDR1 is SGHAT, CDR2 FQNNGV, per germline. The V end lost 5 bases, the J end lost 6 bases, and 16 bases lay between the germline ends. This CDR3 contains 15 residues. CDR3 region: CASSRRGPTAGELFF. In DNA form, the CDR3 reads TGTGCCAGCAGCCGGAGGGGGCCCACGGCCGGGGAGCTGTTTTTT. The full variable domain, rest sourced from reference TRBV11-2 and TRBJ2-2, is EAGVAQSPRYKIIEKRQSVAFWCNPISGHATLYWYQQILGQGPKLLIQFQNNGVVDDSQLPKDRFSAERLKGVDSTLKIQPAKLEDSAVYLCASSRRGPTAGELFFGEGSRLTVL.

The J gene is TRBJ1-6, the V gene TRBV6-5; TRBD1 matches 7 bases. The CDR3 covers 12 residues. Germline CDR1 MNHEY, CDR2 SVGAGI. V shed 6 bases and J 9 bases; nucleotides not matched to a gene: 2. Here the CDR3 DNA reads TGTGCCAGCAGCACAGGGGTTTCACCCCTCCACTTT. Translated: CASSTGVSPLHF.

This clone was seen only once. The V gene is TRBV5-6, the J gene TRBJ2-2; unclear D gene. The CDR3 sequence is 14 residues long. V lost 0 bases, J lost 5 bases, and 8 bases lay in between. The germline CDR1 and CDR2 sequences are SGHDT and YYEEEE. CDR3 region: CASSLASLTGELFF. The CDR3 nucleotides are TGTGCCAGCAGCTTGGCCAGTTTGACCGGGGAGCTGTTTTTT. Looking up the rest from reference TRBV5-6 and TRBJ2-2 gives the full variable domain: DAGVTQSPTHLIKTRGQQVTLRCSPKSGHDTVSWYQQALGQGPQFIFQYYEEEERQRGNFPDRFSGHQFPNYSSELNVNALLLGDSALYLCASSLASLTGELFFGEGSRLTVL.